Included here is one T cell receptor (beta chain) sequence, with context. The target antigen is unknown. CDR1 and CDR2 (germline): SEHNR, FQNEAQ (reference sequence). The CDR3 consists of 14 residues. Trimming at V came to 5 bases and at J to 6 bases, leaving 7 bases not matched to a gene. This specimen belongs to a study of CD8 T cells in Susac syndrome. Points from the study as a whole: The CD4+ T cell repertoires in Susac syndrome did not show any clonal expansion. The study's TCR sequencing and HLA analysis drew on a certain number of individuals. That number was acknowledged as relatively small.

TEMRA cells were FACS-enriched, while CD8+ and CD4+ T cells were negatively isolated. Random hexamers were used to reverse transcribe an amount of about 0.5 to 1 ug RNA. Multiplex immunoSEQ PCR targeted 54 Vbeta and 13 Jbeta TCR beta segments. TCRdb fed the immunoSEQ multiplex PCR reads into MiXCR, producing one record per CDR3 protein. This table holds approximately 190,000 distinct CDR3 sequences, 90% to 96% found once. The sample was CD4+ T cells from PBMCs. The V gene is TRBV7-9, the J gene TRBJ1-2; TRBD1 matches at 9 bases. This sequence originates from a human donor with Susac syndrome. CDR3 amino acids: CASSPRTGDNGYTF. In DNA, the CDR3 is TGTGCCAGCAGCCCCCGGACAGGGGATAATGGCTACACCTTC. Drawing the rest from reference TRBV7-9 and TRBJ1-2, the complete variable domain is DTGVSQNPRHKITKRGQNVTFRCDPISEHNRLYWYRQTLGQGPEFLTYFQNEAQLEKSRLLSDRFSAERPKGSFSTLEIQRTEQGDSAMYLCASSPRTGDNGYTFGSGTRLTVV.